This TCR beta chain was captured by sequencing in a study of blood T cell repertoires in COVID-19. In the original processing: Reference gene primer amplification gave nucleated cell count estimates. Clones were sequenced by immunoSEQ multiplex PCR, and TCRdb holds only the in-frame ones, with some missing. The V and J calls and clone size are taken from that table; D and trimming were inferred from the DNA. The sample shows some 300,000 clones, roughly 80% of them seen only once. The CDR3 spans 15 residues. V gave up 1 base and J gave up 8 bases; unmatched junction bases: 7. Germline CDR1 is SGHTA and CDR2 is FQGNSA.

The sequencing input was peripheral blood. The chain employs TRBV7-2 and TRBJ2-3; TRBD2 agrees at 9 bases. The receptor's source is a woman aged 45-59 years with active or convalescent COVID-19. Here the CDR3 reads CASSLELAGDGTQYF. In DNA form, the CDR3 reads TGTGCCAGCAGCTTAGAACTAGCGGGTGATGGTACGCAGTATTTT.